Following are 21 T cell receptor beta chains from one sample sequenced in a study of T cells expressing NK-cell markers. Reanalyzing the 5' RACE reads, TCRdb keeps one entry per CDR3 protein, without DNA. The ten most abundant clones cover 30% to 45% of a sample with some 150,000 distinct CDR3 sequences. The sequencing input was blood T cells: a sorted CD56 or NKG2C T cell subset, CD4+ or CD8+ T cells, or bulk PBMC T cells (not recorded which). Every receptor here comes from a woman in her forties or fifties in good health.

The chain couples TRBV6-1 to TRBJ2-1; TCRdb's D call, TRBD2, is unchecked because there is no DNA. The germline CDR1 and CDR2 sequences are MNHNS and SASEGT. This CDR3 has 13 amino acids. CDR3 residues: CASGPRTYNEQFF.

The CDR3 is CASSFVQLYGYTF. J is TRBJ1-2 and V is TRBV7-9. Germline V gene data show CDR1 as SEHNR and CDR2 as FQNEAQ (reference sequence). The CDR3 contains 13 residues.

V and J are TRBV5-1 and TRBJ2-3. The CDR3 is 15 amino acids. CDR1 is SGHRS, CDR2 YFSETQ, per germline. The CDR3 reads CASSTGSGDTDTQYF.

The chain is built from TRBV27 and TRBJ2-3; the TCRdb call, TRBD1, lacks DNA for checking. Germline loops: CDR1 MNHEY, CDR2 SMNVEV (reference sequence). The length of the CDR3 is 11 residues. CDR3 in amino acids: CASRAPGTQYF.

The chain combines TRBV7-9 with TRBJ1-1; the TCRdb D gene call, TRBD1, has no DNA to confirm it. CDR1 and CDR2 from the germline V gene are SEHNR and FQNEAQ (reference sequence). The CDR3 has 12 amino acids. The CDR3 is CASTRGDREAFF.

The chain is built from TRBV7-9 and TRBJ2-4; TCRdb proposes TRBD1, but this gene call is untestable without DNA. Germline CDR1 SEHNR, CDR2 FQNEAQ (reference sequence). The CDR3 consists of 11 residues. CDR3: CASSFQGSQYF. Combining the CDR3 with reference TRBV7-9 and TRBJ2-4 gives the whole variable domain DTGVSQNPRHKITKRGQNVTFRCDPISEHNRLYWYRQTLGQGPEFLTYFQNEAQLEKSRLLSDRFSAERPKGSFSTLEIQRTEQGDSAMYLCASSFQGSQYFGAGTRLSVL.

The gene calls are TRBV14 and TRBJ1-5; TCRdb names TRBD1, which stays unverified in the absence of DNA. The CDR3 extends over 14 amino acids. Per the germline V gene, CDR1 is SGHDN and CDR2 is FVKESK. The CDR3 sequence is CASSPPGPNQPQHF.

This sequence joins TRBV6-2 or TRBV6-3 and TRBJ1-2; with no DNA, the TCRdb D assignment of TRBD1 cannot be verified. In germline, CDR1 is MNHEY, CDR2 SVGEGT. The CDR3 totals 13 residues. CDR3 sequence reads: CASSTDRAYGYTF.

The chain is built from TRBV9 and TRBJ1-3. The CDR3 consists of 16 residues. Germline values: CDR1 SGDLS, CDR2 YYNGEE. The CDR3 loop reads CASSVEGPASGNTIYF.

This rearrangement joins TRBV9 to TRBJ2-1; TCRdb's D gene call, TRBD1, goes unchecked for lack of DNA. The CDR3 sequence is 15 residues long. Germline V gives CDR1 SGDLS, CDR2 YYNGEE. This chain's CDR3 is CASSVEPPAGDEQFF.

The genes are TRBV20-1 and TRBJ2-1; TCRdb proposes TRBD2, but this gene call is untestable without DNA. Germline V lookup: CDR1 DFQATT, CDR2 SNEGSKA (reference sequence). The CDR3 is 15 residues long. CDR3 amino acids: CSAPSGRASYNEQFF.

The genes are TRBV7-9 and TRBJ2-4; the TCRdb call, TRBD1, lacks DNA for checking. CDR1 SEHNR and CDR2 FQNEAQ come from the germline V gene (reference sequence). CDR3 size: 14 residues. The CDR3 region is CASSLVDSKNIQYF.

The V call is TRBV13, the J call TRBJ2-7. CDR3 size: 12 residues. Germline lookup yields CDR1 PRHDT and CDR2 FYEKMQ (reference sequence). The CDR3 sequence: CASSLSAYEQYF.

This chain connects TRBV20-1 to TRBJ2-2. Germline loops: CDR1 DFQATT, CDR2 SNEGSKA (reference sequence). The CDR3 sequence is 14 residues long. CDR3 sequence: CSARVNGVTGELFF.

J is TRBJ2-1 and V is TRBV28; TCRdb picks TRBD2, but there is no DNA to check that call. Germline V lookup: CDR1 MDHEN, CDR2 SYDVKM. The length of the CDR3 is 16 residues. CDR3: CASSPLASGSYNEQFF.

This chain's CDR3 is CATSTPTEHEAFF. The gene calls are TRBV15 and TRBJ1-1. Per the germline V gene, CDR1 is LNHNV and CDR2 is YYDKDF (reference sequence). The CDR3 runs to 13 residues. Full variable domain (remainder filled in from reference TRBV15 and TRBJ1-1): DAMVIQNPRYQVTQFGKPVTLSCSQTLNHNVMYWYQQKSSQAPKLLFHYYDKDFNNEADTPDNFQSRRPNTSFCFLDIRSPGLGDTAMYLCATSTPTEHEAFFGQGTRLTVV.

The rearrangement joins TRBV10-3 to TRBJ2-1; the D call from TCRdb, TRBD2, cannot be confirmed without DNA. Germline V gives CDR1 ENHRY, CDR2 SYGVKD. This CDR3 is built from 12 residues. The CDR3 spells CAIRLARREQFF.

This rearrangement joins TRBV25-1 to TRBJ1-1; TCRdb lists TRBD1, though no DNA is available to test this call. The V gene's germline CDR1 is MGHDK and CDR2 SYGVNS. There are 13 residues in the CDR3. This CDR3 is CASTWGGNTEAFF. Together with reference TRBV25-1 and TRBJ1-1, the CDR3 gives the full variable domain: EADIYQTPRYLVIGTGKKITLECSQTMGHDKMYWYQQDPGMELHLIHYSYGVNSTEKGDLSSESTVSRIRTEHFPLTLESARPSHTSQYLCASTWGGNTEAFFGQGTRLTVV.

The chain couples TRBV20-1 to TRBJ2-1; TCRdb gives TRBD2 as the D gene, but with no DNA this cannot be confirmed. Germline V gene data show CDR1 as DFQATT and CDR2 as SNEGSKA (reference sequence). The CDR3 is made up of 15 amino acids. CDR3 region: CSADTSGISYNEQFF.

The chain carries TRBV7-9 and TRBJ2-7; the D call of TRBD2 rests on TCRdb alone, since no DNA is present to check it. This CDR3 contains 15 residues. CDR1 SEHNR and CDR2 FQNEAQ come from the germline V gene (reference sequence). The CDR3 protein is CASSGETEGSYEQYF. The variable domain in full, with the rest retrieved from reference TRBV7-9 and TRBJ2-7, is DTGVSQNPRHKITKRGQNVTFRCDPISEHNRLYWYRQTLGQGPEFLTYFQNEAQLEKSRLLSDRFSAERPKGSFSTLEIQRTEQGDSAMYLCASSGETEGSYEQYFGPGTRLTVT.

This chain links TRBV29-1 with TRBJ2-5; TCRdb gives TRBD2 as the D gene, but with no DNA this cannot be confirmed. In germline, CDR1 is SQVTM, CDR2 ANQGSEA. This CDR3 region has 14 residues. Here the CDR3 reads CSVEVPGGVETQYF.